The 8 T cell receptor beta chains below were found in one sample sequenced in a study of CD4 T cells in relation to SARS-CoV-2 and coronaviruses. Repertoires were generated with immunoSEQ multiplex PCR, while TCRdb's copy carries only in-frame clones and drops some. Here the sample spans about 39,000 clones, more than 65% being singletons. Which antigens these TCRs recognize remains unknown. Source material: memory CD4+ T cells from PBMCs, cultured in vitro. All receptors come from an adult with COVID-19.

This clone was seen a few times. The chain is built from TRBV5-5 and TRBJ1-2; a possible D gene is TRBD1 (6 bases). Germline loops: CDR1 SGHKS, CDR2 YYEKEE (reference sequence). CDR3 length equals 16 residues. V gave up 6 bases and J gave up 6 bases, with 24 bases separating them. CDR3 region: CASNPQSGEVRHGYTF. The CDR3 DNA reads as TGTGCCAGCAACCCCCAATCAGGGGAAGTAAGACATGGCTACACCTTC.

The sample holds one count of this clone. The chain links TRBV9 to TRBJ2-1, with 7 nucleotides matching TRBD1. V shed 4 bases and J 8 bases; nucleotides not matched to a gene: 6. The CDR3 contains 13 residues. Germline assignment: CDR1 SGDLS and CDR2 YYNGEE. CDR3 protein: CASSPGTDDEQFF. DNA of the CDR3: TGTGCCAGCAGCCCCGGGACAGACGATGAGCAGTTCTTC.

The gene calls are TRBV5-4 and TRBJ1-1; possible D gene TRBD1, 5 bases. The CDR3 totals 15 residues. V lost 4 bases and J lost 3, with 16 bases in between. Germline-derived CDR1 and CDR2 are SGHNT and YYREEE (reference sequence). CDR3 sequence (DNA): TGTGCCAGCAGCCCTGGGGCCGACAGCTACACTGAAGCTTTCTTT. Translated, it gives CASSPGADSYTEAFF.

This chain uses TRBV6-5 with TRBJ2-1; possible D gene TRBD2, 6 bases. This CDR3 region has 16 residues. V was trimmed by 8 bases and J by 1 base, leaving 18 bases between them. CDR1 MNHEY and CDR2 SVGAGI come from the germline V gene. The CDR3 protein is CASGSGSTYSYNEQFF. The CDR3 nucleotides are TGTGCCAGCGGTTCCGGGAGTACCTATTCCTACAATGAGCAGTTCTTC.

CDR3 amino acids: CASSLASRLDTQYF. The CDR3 DNA reads TGTGCCAGCAGCTTGGCCTCTAGGTTAGATACGCAGTATTTT. The V gene is TRBV5-4, the J gene TRBJ2-3, with D unresolved. Trimming removed 0 bases from V and 5 bases from J, with 10 bases in between. Germline lookup yields CDR1 SGHNT and CDR2 YYREEE (reference sequence). The CDR3 is made up of 14 amino acids. Filled out from reference TRBV5-4 and TRBJ2-3, the complete variable domain reads ETGVTQSPTHLIKTRGQQVTLRCSSQSGHNTVSWYQQALGQGPQFIFQYYREEENGRGNFPPRFSGLQFPNYSSELNVNALELDDSALYLCASSLASRLDTQYFGPGTRLTVL.

The chain couples TRBV2 to TRBJ2-3; tentatively, D is TRBD1 or TRBD2 (6 bases each). The germline gives CDR1 SNHLY, CDR2 FYNNEI. Trimming took off 3 bases at V and 4 bases at J, with 11 bases between the two ends. The CDR3 spans 14 residues. CDR3 loop: CASSDGGPADTQYF. DNA for the CDR3: TGTGCCAGCAGTGATGGGGGGCCCGCAGATACGCAGTATTTT.

The genes are TRBV7-9 and TRBJ1-2; 9 nucleotides match TRBD1. CDR3 length: 14 residues. The ends lost 6 bases at V and 5 bases at J; junction bases unmatched: 7. Germline CDR1 SEHNR, CDR2 FQNEAQ (reference sequence). The CDR3 sequence is CASRPLGQGYGYTF. DNA for the CDR3: TGTGCCAGCAGACCCCTGGGACAGGGTTATGGCTACACCTTC.

This clone was counted once. V gene TRBV30 combines with J gene TRBJ1-5; TRBD1 is a possible D gene (5 bases). Germline-derived CDR1 and CDR2 are GTSNPN and SVGIG (reference sequence). V gave up 3 bases and J gave up 4 bases, with 19 bases separating them. The CDR3 spans 16 residues. CDR3 sequence: CAWRRKAGTDNQPQHF. The DNA of the CDR3 is TGTGCCTGGAGGAGAAAGGCCGGGACCGATAATCAGCCCCAGCATTTT.